Included here is one T cell receptor (beta chain) sequence, with context. Its cognate antigen is unknown. This CDR3 is built from 15 residues. Germline CDR1 SGHDT, CDR2 YYEEEE. Trimming removed 4 bases from V and 2 bases from J, with 15 bases in between. Around 100,000 TCR templates underwent assay in each sample. Profiled with immunoSEQ multiplex PCR; TCRdb holds only in-frame clones, not every one. Of around 110,000 clones in the sample, around 94% were seen once. This record comes from a study of siplizumab effects on memory and regulatory T cells. Study-level results: The suppressive capacity of proliferating Tregs from siplizumab cultures remained unconfirmed. Mean Treg-derived proportions of mappable alloreactive CD4+ clones were around 70% for siplizumab and 25% to 30% for controls.

The chain links TRBV5-6 to TRBJ2-5, with D hard to call. The TCR originated in a human donor in good health. Sequencing input: non-Treg CD4+ T cells sorted from blood. The CDR3 reads CASSKRTLEQETQYF. CDR3 bases: TGTGCCAGCAGCAAGAGGACGCTAGAACAAGAGACCCAGTACTTC.